This TCR beta chain was identified during a study of monozygotic twins with inflammatory bowel disease. Generation of cDNA took place in eight separate reactions per sample. TCRalpha and TCRbeta cDNA went through two nested PCRs of approximately 17 and 9 cycles. TCRdb reanalyzed the 5' RACE reads, giving one entry per CDR3 protein sequence and no DNA. Its table records just over 300,000 distinct CDR3 sequences. Whole-study results and caveats: No distinction between different T cell subtypes was possible. Patients with IBD had less TCRbeta diversity (inverse Simpson) than their healthy co-twins.

This CDR3 is 13 amino acids long. The germline CDR1 and CDR2 sequences are DFQATT and SNEGSKA (reference sequence). On this clonotype: Its antigen is still unknown.

This receptor was obtained from a human donor with ulcerative colitis or Crohn's disease, or a healthy co-twin of an affected twin (not recorded which). The sequenced sample was blood. The J gene is TRBJ2-1, the V gene TRBV20-1; TCRdb's D call, TRBD1, is unchecked because there is no DNA. This CDR3 is CSARDETGSEQFF.